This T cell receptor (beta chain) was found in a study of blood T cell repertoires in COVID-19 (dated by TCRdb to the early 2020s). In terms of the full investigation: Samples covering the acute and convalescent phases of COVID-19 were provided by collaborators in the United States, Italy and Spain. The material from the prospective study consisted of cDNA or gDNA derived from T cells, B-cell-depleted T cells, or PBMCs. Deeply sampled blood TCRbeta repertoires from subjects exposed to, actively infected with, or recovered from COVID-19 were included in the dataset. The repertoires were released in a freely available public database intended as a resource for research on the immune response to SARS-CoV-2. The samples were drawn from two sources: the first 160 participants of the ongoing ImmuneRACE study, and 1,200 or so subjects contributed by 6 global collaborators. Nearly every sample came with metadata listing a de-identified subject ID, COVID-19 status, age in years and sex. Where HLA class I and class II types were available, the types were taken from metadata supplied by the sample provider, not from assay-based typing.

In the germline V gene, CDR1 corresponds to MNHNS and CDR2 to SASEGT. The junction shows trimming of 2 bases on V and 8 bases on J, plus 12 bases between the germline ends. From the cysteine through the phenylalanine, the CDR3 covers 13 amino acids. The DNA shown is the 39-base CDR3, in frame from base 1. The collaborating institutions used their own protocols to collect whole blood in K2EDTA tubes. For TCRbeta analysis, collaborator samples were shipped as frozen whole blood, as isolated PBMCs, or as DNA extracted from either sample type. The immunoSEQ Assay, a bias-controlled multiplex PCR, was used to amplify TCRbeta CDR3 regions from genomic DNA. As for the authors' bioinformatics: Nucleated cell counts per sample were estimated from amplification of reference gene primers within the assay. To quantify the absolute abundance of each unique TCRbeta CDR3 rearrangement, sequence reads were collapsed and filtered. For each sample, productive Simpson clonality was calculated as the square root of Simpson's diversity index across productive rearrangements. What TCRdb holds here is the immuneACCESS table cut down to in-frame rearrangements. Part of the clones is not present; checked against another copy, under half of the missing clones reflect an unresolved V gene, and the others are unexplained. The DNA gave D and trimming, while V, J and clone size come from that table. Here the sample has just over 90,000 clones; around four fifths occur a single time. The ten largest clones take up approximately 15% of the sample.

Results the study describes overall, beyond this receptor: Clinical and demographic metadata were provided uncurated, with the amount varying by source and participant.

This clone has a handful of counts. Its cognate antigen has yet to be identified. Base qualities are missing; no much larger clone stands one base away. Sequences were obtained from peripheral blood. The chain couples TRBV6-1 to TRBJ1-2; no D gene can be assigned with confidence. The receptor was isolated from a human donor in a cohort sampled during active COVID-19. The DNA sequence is TGTGCCAGCAGTGAACAACCCGCGGGGGGCTACACCTTC. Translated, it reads CASSEQPAGGYTF.